The sequence of this T cell receptor beta chain was determined in a study of cytomegalovirus exposure and HLA in healthy donors. General study results and limits: The study labeled fewer than 200 TCR beta chains cytomegalovirus-associated. Reports credit the classifier with highly specific, highly sensitive diagnosis of cytomegalovirus status.

It was with 60 Vbeta and 13 Jbeta primers that the PCR ran. Assay: immunoSEQ multiplex PCR; the TCRdb copy retains only in-frame clones and omits some. Of hundreds of thousands of clones in the sample, 78% were seen once. Note on this clone: The antigen remains undetermined.

The germline CDR1 and CDR2 sequences are SNHLY and FYNNEI. This CDR3 has 15 residues. V lost 8 bases and J lost 2, with 15 bases in between. The TCR sequence derives from a male donor in good health and CMV-seronegative. The genes are TRBV2 and TRBJ2-2; a weak D match, TRBD1 (5 bases). Sequencing used PBMCs. CDR3 residues: CASRTSEANTGELFF. Written as DNA, the CDR3 is TGTGCCAGCCGGACAAGTGAGGCTAACACCGGGGAGCTGTTTTTT.